Presented here are 12 T cell receptor beta chains from one specimen sequenced in a study of lymphopenia after photon versus proton radiotherapy. Data came from immunoSEQ multiplex PCR; TCRdb stores just in-frame clones and leaves some out. The sample shows around 23,000 clones, about nine tenths of them seen only once. Specimen: peripheral blood, collected from a patient treated with proton-based radiotherapy. The origin of the receptors is a woman aged 70-85 years with pancreatic cancer. Some clones in this sample may be carry-over from other donors' samples.

This chain connects TRBV5-1 to TRBJ1-4; tentatively, D is TRBD1 (6 bases). The germline CDR1 and CDR2 sequences are SGHRS and YFSETQ. This CDR3 spans 14 amino acids. Trimming took off 6 bases at V and 8 bases at J, with 17 bases between the two ends. CDR3 loop: CASTPGGAQEKLFF. The CDR3 DNA sequence: TGCGCCAGCACCCCCGGGGGGGCCCAAGAAAAACTGTTTTTT.

This chain joins TRBV18 and TRBJ2-7, with 7 bases lining up with TRBD1. The J segment lost 3 bases and the V segment lost 4 bases, leaving 3 bases of the junction unmatched. The CDR3 length is 13 residues. Germline loops: CDR1 KGHSH, CDR2 LQKENI. DNA for the CDR3: TGTGCCAGCTCACTGACAGGGAACTACGAGCAGTACTTC. Amino acids: CASSLTGNYEQYF.

The rearrangement links TRBV19 to TRBJ1-5; TRBD1 is a possible D gene (5 bases). The CDR3 loop spans 16 amino acids. Germline loops: CDR1 LNHDA, CDR2 SQIVND (reference sequence). Trimming shortened V by 7 bases and J by 6 bases, and 22 bases separated the two germline ends. The CDR3 bases are TGTGCCAGTATCGATGGGGCACGGTCCGATTTTCAGCCCCAGCATTTT. Its translation is CASIDGARSDFQPQHF.

The gene calls are TRBV5-1 and TRBJ1-5; weak D call: TRBD1 (5 bases). Germline V gene sequence: CDR1 SGHRS, CDR2 YFSETQ. There are 14 residues in the CDR3. The germline V and J ends were trimmed by 0 bases and 4 bases, with 8 bases remaining between them. The CDR3 DNA reads TGCGCCAGCAGCTTGGACGGGGCAAATCAGCCCCAGCATTTT. As protein: CASSLDGANQPQHF.

The chain is built from TRBV28 and TRBJ1-5, with D perhaps matching TRBD1 (5 bases). Germline loops: CDR1 MDHEN, CDR2 SYDVKM. V lost 7 bases and J 0 bases, leaving 13 bases between the germline ends. This CDR3 has 15 residues. CDR3 sequence: CASNSRTPSNQPQHF. CDR3 in DNA: TGTGCCAGCAATTCCCGGACACCTAGCAATCAGCCCCAGCATTTT.

The sample holds one count of this clone. CDR3 coding DNA: TGTGCCAGCAGCCCCCCAGGAGGGGGTGACAATGAGCAGTTCTTC. It is translated as CASSPPGGGDNEQFF. The rearrangement uses TRBV6-6 and TRBJ2-1, with D tentatively TRBD1 or TRBD2 (6 bases each). Germline CDR1 and CDR2: MNHNY and SVGAGI (reference sequence). The CDR3 extends over 15 amino acids. V was cut by 6 bases and J by 5 bases, with 17 bases left in between.

The chain recombines TRBV6-5 with TRBJ1-1; D ambiguous. With 7 bases removed from V and 1 base from J, the gap between germline ends came to 13 bases. The CDR3 sequence is 14 residues long. The germline gives CDR1 MNHEY, CDR2 SVGAGI. CDR3 bases: TGTGCCAGCATTTTGTTATCAGGGAACACTGAAGCTTTCTTT. Its protein product is CASILLSGNTEAFF.

This chain uses TRBV29-1 with TRBJ1-1, with D unclear. Germline V lookup: CDR1 SQVTM, CDR2 ANQGSEA. The V end lost 4 bases, the J end lost 6 bases, and 12 bases lay between the germline ends. The CDR3 runs to 12 residues. The CDR3 loop reads CSVALSAAEAFF. Written as DNA, the CDR3 is TGCAGCGTTGCTCTGTCTGCGGCTGAAGCTTTCTTT.

This clone was seen just once. The J gene is TRBJ2-3, the V gene TRBV9; D uncertain. From germline, CDR1 is SGDLS and CDR2 YYNGEE. This CDR3 contains 16 residues. Trimming took off 1 base at V and 1 base at J, with 13 bases between the two ends. The CDR3 loop is CASSVRIGGGTDTQYF. CDR3 nucleotides: TGTGCCAGCAGCGTACGGATTGGCGGAGGCACAGATACGCAGTATTTT.

The genes are TRBV19 and TRBJ2-7, with 8 positions matching TRBD1. The CDR3 consists of 15 residues. J lost 2 bases, V lost 5 bases, and 8 bases had no gene match. Germline loops: CDR1 LNHDA, CDR2 SQIVND (reference sequence). CDR3 nucleotides: TGTGCCAGTAGTGTCCGGGGACAGGACACCTACGAGCAGTACTTC. It translates to CASSVRGQDTYEQYF.

The chain joins TRBV6-1 to TRBJ1-1, with 7 bases matching TRBD1. The germline CDR1 and CDR2 sequences are MNHNS and SASEGT. The length of the CDR3 is 14 residues. V lost 6 bases and J lost 5; bases outside the gene matches: 9. DNA of the CDR3: TGTGCCAGCAGGACGACAGGGAGGGATACTGAAGCTTTCTTT. Translated: CASRTTGRDTEAFF.

This chain links TRBV28 with TRBJ2-6; 11 bases are a match to TRBD1. The CDR3 sequence is 20 residues long. The V segment lost 3 bases and the J segment 0 bases; nucleotides outside the gene matches: 10. Germline assignment: CDR1 MDHEN and CDR2 SYDVKM. The CDR3 region has the DNA TGTGCCAGCAGTTTCGGGACAGGGGGAATACTTTTCTCTGGGGCCAACGTCCTGACTTTC. This translates into CASSFGTGGILFSGANVLTF.